The text below deals with one T cell receptor beta chain. Its antigen is unidentified. The sample originates from a study of T cell repertoires in cytomegalovirus infection. Overall study: Carrying CMV and the relevant HLA type showed in public TCR beta signatures.

TCRdb redid the calling of the reads with MiXCR, one entry per CDR3 protein. Counted here are about 68,000 distinct CDR3 sequences, around 21% occurring once; the ten biggest clones make up under 85%. Whole-study findings and limits: Carriers of CMV and the relevant HLA type were discriminated by public TCR beta frequency. Dominating the ex vivo response were HLA-C-restricted CMV-specific TCR beta clonotypes.

The source material was PBMCs, sequenced either directly or after in vitro stimulation (not recorded which). The TCR sequence derives from a human donor in good health (CMV status not recorded). Some clones in this sample may be carry-over from other donors' samples.

The CDR3 protein is CSAMWGASYNSPLHF. The CDR3 DNA is TGCAGTGCTATGTGGGGCGCCTCCTATAATTCACCCCTCCACTTT. The chain couples TRBV20-1 to TRBJ1-6; a weak D match, TRBD1 (5 bases). Germline-derived CDR1 and CDR2 are DFQATT and SNEGSKA (reference sequence). CDR3 size: 15 residues. The V end was cut by 4 bases, the J end by 0 bases, with 10 bases between.